The sequence of this T cell receptor beta chain was determined in a study of regulatory T cells in long-lasting Graves disease. Through Arm-PCR of CDR3 regions and iRepertoire HTBI primers, TCR beta libraries were built. TCRdb called the multiplex PCR reads again in MiXCR, with one record for every CDR3 protein. Of 650,000 to 850,000 distinct CDR3 sequences listed, approximately 29% are singletons. Sample time point: persistent/refractory GD, antithyroid drugs over 5 years with positive TRAb. There was RNA extracted from PBMCs, and the TCR library was made from it. V lost 6 bases and J 6 bases, leaving 11 bases between the germline ends. Germline values: CDR1 MNHNS, CDR2 SASEGT. The CDR3 totals 12 residues. This clonotype was observed at least ten times.

The sequencing here drew on peripheral blood mononuclear cells (PBMCs), taken when the disease was refractory, from a patient treated with antithyroid drugs. The V and J genes are TRBV6-1 and TRBJ1-2; D perhaps matches TRBD1 (6 bases). The TCR originated in a female donor with Graves disease. CDR3 DNA: TGTGCCAGCAGCCCGAGGACAGATGGCTACACCTTC. Translated, it gives CASSPRTDGYTF.